This T cell receptor beta chain emerged from a study of lymphopenia after photon versus proton radiotherapy. Findings and limits, study-wide: In patients who died, overall survival fell as post-nadir TCR diversity dropped more. Relative stability marked proton patients; photon patients lost diversity and naive cells. Authors raise, but do not show, better survival with proton therapy.

Only in-frame clones appear in the TCRdb table, and some are missing; sequencing was by immunoSEQ multiplex PCR. The profile covers some 20,000 clones, with 90% to 95% appearing a single time and about 5.7% taken by the ten largest. Regarding this clone: Its antigen is unknown.

Germline V gene data show CDR1 as SGHTA and CDR2 as FQGNSA. The CDR3 runs to 18 residues. V lost 3 bases and J lost 0, with 15 bases in between. The clonotype comes from a man aged 55-75 years with pancreatic cancer. The V call is TRBV7-2, the J call TRBJ2-6; TRBD1 might be the D (6 bases). The input for sequencing was peripheral blood, taken from a patient treated with photon-based radiotherapy. CDR3 coding DNA: TGTGCCAGCAGCTTTTCAGGGGTCCCCAGCTCTGGGGCCAACGTCCTGACTTTC. Amino acid sequence: CASSFSGVPSSGANVLTF. The entire variable domain, with the rest obtained from reference TRBV7-2 and TRBJ2-6, is as follows: GAGVSQSPSNKVTEKGKDVELRCDPISGHTALYWYRQSLGQGLEFLIYFQGNSAPDKSGLPSDRFSAERTGGSVSTLTIQRTQQEDSAVYLCASSFSGVPSSGANVLTFGAGSRLTVL.